The clone carrying this TCR beta chain was counted once. The CDR3 length is 16 residues. Looked up from germline, CDR1 is SGHDT and CDR2 is YYEEEE. V lost 3 bases to trimming and J lost 0 bases, with 13 bases between them. The entry originates in a study of PD-1 and CTLA-4 blockade in melanoma. TCRdb's copy holds only in-frame clones and misses some; the assay was immunoSEQ multiplex PCR. Counted here are roughly 30,000 clones, roughly nine tenths occurring once; the ten biggest clones make up roughly 7%. The V gene is TRBV5-6, the J gene TRBJ1-5; no clear D gene. This sequence was found in a human donor with melanoma. This sample comprised CD8+ T cells from peripheral blood, obtained from a patient given anti-PD-1 treatment. The CDR3 nucleotides read TGTGCCAGCAGCTCCAACGGCCCGTATAGCAATCAGCCCCAGCATTTT. Encoded protein: CASSSNGPYSNQPQHF.